Listed below are T cell receptor beta chains from one sample, sequenced in a study of T cells after yellow fever vaccination. TCRdb reprocessed the 5' RACE reads with MiXCR, giving one entry per CDR3 protein. The table includes 310,000 or so distinct CDR3 sequences, around 6.8% detected once. The sample in question was PBMCs, obtained 45 days after the first yellow fever vaccination. Receptors were obtained from a man in his late teens or twenties who received the YFV17D yellow fever vaccine. Both conserved end residues are part of each CDR3. The D gene is left open where the match is weak. Expanded clones get a size class; other rows say once, few or many, or leave the size out.

>TRBV7-6|-|TRBJ1-3|-
CASSLGARYDSGNTIYF
TGTGCCAGCAGCTTGGGTGCCCGGTACGACTCTGGAAACACCATATATTTT
>TRBV3-1|many|TRBJ1-1|-
CASSQEGIEAFF
TGTGCCAGCAGCCAAGAGGGGATTGAAGCTTTCTTT
>TRBV12-3/TRBV12-4|few|TRBJ2-3|TRBD2
CASRSFFAGGIDTQYF
TGTGCCAGCAGAAGCTTCTTCGCGGGGGGAATTGATACGCAGTATTTT
>TRBV20-1|-|TRBJ2-3|-
CSAPSPRGPADTQYF
TGCAGTGCCCCCTCTCCGCGGGGGCCTGCAGATACGCAGTATTTT
>TRBV7-8|-|TRBJ1-4|-
CASRNRDRSQKLFF
TGTGCCAGCAGGAACCGGGACCGGAGTCAAAAACTGTTTTTT
>TRBV7-9|many|TRBJ1-1|TRBD1
CASRRQGYTEAFF
TGTGCCAGCAGGAGACAGGGCTACACTGAAGCTTTCTTT
>TRBV2|-|TRBJ2-3|TRBD2
CASGSRLAGDQLDTDTQYF
TGTGCCAGCGGAAGCCGACTAGCGGGGGACCAACTAGACACAGATACGCAGTATTTT
>TRBV5-4|-|TRBJ1-2|-
CASSLVGRGTNYGYTF
TGTGCCAGCAGCTTGGTTGGGAGGGGAACTAACTATGGCTACACCTTC
>TRBV5-6|medium-sized|TRBJ2-3|-
CASSLTDGNRVDTQYF
TGTGCCAGCAGCTTGACGGACGGGAACCGAGTAGATACGCAGTATTTT
>TRBV7-2|-|TRBJ2-5|-
CASRQIPNQETQYF
TGTGCCAGCAGGCAGATCCCCAACCAAGAGACCCAGTACTTC
>TRBV20-1|few|TRBJ2-1|-
CSATFGTHNEQFF
TGCAGTGCCACTTTCGGGACCCACAATGAGCAGTTCTTC
>TRBV27|-|TRBJ2-7|-
CASSLSGSGGRSSYEQYF
TGTGCCAGCAGTTTATCAGGGTCAGGGGGGCGAAGCTCCTACGAGCAGTACTTC
>TRBV5-1|-|TRBJ2-7|-
CASRGEGHGSYEQYF
TGCGCCAGCCGGGGGGAGGGACACGGCTCCTACGAGCAGTACTTC
>TRBV25-1|-|TRBJ1-1|TRBD1
CASMGQGVTEAFF
TGTGCCAGCATGGGACAGGGGGTCACTGAAGCTTTCTTT
>TRBV20-1|-|TRBJ1-5|-
CSARSSPRSGGNQPQHF
TGCAGTGCTAGGTCTTCTCCCCGCAGCGGAGGCAATCAGCCCCAGCATTTT
>TRBV18|-|TRBJ1-1|TRBD1
CASSPTGQGQNTEAFF
TGTGCCAGCTCACCGACGGGACAGGGCCAAAACACTGAAGCTTTCTTT
>TRBV5-1|-|TRBJ1-1|-
CASSLNAPENTEASF
TGCGCCAGCAGCTTAAATGCCCCGGAAAACACTGAAGCTTCCTTT
>TRBV12-3/TRBV12-4|-|TRBJ2-2|TRBD2
CASRLAGTSLTGELFF
TGTGCCAGCCGACTAGCGGGGACATCCCTCACCGGGGAGCTGTTTTTT
>TRBV7-9|few|TRBJ1-1|-
CASSFQTVNTEAFF
TGTGCCAGCAGCTTCCAGACTGTGAACACTGAAGCTTTCTTT
>TRBV6-5|few|TRBJ1-6|TRBD1
CASSQTGGGIHYNSPLHF
TGTGCCAGCAGCCAGACAGGGGGCGGAATTCACTATAATTCACCCCTCCACTTT
>TRBV19|-|TRBJ2-2|-
CASRWGSNTGELFF
TGTGCCAGTAGATGGGGGTCCAACACCGGGGAGCTGTTTTTT
>TRBV7-9|-|TRBJ2-2|-
CASSLVGTTGELFF
TGTGCCAGCAGCTTAGTGGGCACCACCGGGGAGCTGTTTTTT
>TRBV18|-|TRBJ2-3|TRBD2
CASSPGLAGGMTDTQYF
TGTGCCAGCTCACCAGGACTAGCGGGGGGAATGACAGATACGCAGTATTTT
>TRBV4-3|few|TRBJ2-3|-
CASSQDSRDTQYF
TGCGCCAGCAGCCAAGATTCAAGGGATACGCAGTATTTT
>TRBV5-1|-|TRBJ2-1|TRBD2
CASSTGGGRLNEQFF
TGCGCCAGCAGCACGGGCGGGGGGCGCCTCAATGAGCAGTTCTTC
>TRBV9|many|TRBJ2-3|-
CASSVSGDITDTQYF
TGTGCCAGCAGCGTATCCGGGGATATCACAGATACGCAGTATTTT
>TRBV18|few|TRBJ2-5|TRBD1
CASSPYTGGLQETQYF
TGTGCCAGCTCACCATATACAGGGGGCCTCCAAGAGACCCAGTACTTC